The 26 T cell receptor beta chains below were found in one sample sequenced in a study of T cell responses to AZD1222 COVID-19 vaccine. Method: immunoSEQ multiplex PCR; TCRdb's copy keeps in-frame clones and lacks some. This table has about 130,000 clones, approximately 90% appearing once. The specimen comprised peripheral blood, sampled on day 0 of AZD1222 vaccination. The source is an adult in good health.

The rearrangement joins TRBV27 to TRBJ1-2; possibly TRBD1 for D (6 bases). The CDR3 covers 16 residues. Germline V lookup: CDR1 MNHEY, CDR2 SMNVEV (reference sequence). Trimming removed 5 bases from V and 4 bases from J, with 20 bases in between. The CDR3 DNA is TGTGCCAGCAGTCCCCACGACCTAACAGGGATCTATGGCTACACCTTC. The encoded protein is CASSPHDLTGIYGYTF.

This sequence joins TRBV7-6 and TRBJ2-1; D unclear. Germline V gene sequence: CDR1 SGHVS, CDR2 FNYEAQ. The V gene lost 3 bases and the J gene lost 5 bases, with 5 bases spanning the gap. The CDR3 totals 12 residues. CDR3: CASSFLDNEQFF. The CDR3 region has the DNA TGTGCCAGCAGCTTCTTAGACAATGAGCAGTTCTTC.

This chain uses TRBV2 with TRBJ1-2; D is ambiguous. The CDR3 covers 14 residues. In germline, CDR1 is SNHLY, CDR2 FYNNEI. Trimming cost V 6 bases and J 3 bases, with 14 bases left between them. The CDR3 loop reads CASRRRLDDYGYTF. The CDR3 DNA sequence: TGTGCCAGCAGACGACGGTTAGACGACTATGGCTACACCTTC. The full variable domain, completed using reference TRBV2 and TRBJ1-2, is EPEVTQTPSHQVTQMGQEVILRCVPISNHLYFYWYRQILGQKVEFLVSFYNNEISEKSEIFDDQFSVERPDGSNFTLKIRSTKLEDSAMYFCASRRRLDDYGYTFGSGTRLTVV.

The gene calls are TRBV25-1 and TRBJ2-1; 8 nucleotides match TRBD1. Trimming took 5 bases from V and 7 from J; bases not matched to a gene: 13. The V gene's germline CDR1 is MGHDK and CDR2 SYGVNS. The CDR3 has 16 residues. The CDR3 DNA reads as TGTGCCAGCAGTTACCCCTGGACAGGGACAGCGAATGAGCAGTTCTTC. This gives the protein CASSYPWTGTANEQFF.

This clone was found once. This chain uses TRBV2 with TRBJ1-5; 7 bases map to TRBD1. The CDR3 consists of 15 residues. Per germline, CDR1 SNHLY and CDR2 FYNNEI. The V gene end was trimmed by 7 bases and the J gene end by 4 bases; junction bases not matched to a gene: 10. The CDR3 region is CASIQGGHPNQPQHF. CDR3 bases: TGTGCCAGCATTCAGGGGGGACACCCAAATCAGCCCCAGCATTTT.

V is TRBV4-2 and J is TRBJ2-1; TRBD2 agrees at 11 bases. The CDR3 is 19 amino acids. Germline trimming cut 4 bases from V and 5 bases from J; bases unmatched to any gene: 16. The V gene's germline CDR1 is LGHNA and CDR2 YNFKEQ. CDR3: CASSLRLAGTVGDNNEQFF. In DNA, the CDR3 is TGTGCCAGCAGCCTAAGACTAGCGGGGACGGTGGGGGACAACAATGAGCAGTTCTTC.

The CDR3 loop reads CASSSRRDQPQHF. The CDR3 nucleotides are TGTGCCAGCAGCTCGAGACGTGATCAGCCCCAGCATTTT. The gene calls are TRBV6-2 or TRBV6-3 and TRBJ1-5, with D uncertain. Per the germline V gene, CDR1 is MNHEY and CDR2 is SVGEGT. The CDR3 sequence is 13 residues long. V lost 6 bases and J 5 bases, leaving 11 bases between the germline ends.

The chain employs TRBV5-6 and TRBJ2-7; D is possibly TRBD1 (6 bases). Germline V lookup: CDR1 SGHDT, CDR2 YYEEEE. V was cut by 2 bases and J by 2 bases, with 14 bases left in between. This CDR3 comprises 15 residues. The CDR3 coding sequence is TGTGCCAGCAGCTTAATTATACAGGGTACCTACGAGCAGTACTTC. Translation gives CASSLIIQGTYEQYF.

The chain combines TRBV4-2 with TRBJ1-2; possible D gene TRBD1, 5 bases. V lost 4 bases, J lost 5 bases, and 11 bases lay in between. The CDR3 consists of 13 residues. CDR1 is LGHNA, CDR2 YNFKEQ, per germline. The CDR3 nucleotides read TGTGCCAGCAGCCCGGGACGGGAATATGGCTACACCTTC. This gives the protein CASSPGREYGYTF.

The V and J genes are TRBV6-5 and TRBJ1-3, with D uncertain. Trimming left V 0 bases short and J 4 bases short, with 4 bases between. The CDR3 has 13 amino acids. The germline CDR1 and CDR2 sequences are MNHEY and SVGAGI. CDR3 protein: CASSYSRGNTIYF. The CDR3 DNA reads as TGTGCCAGCAGTTACTCGAGGGGAAACACCATATATTTT.

This clone was counted a single time. The chain combines TRBV5-4 with TRBJ2-5; weak D call: TRBD2 (5 bases). Germline V CDR1 and CDR2: SGHNT, YYREEE (reference sequence). This CDR3 has 12 residues. The ends were cut back, 7 bases at V and 2 bases at J, with 9 bases in the middle. The DNA for the CDR3 is TGTGCCAGCGGGTCGGGGCAAGAGACCCAGTACTTC. This codes for CASGSGQETQYF.

This chain uses TRBV27 with TRBJ1-1; D is perhaps TRBD1 (6 bases). This CDR3 is built from 17 residues. Trimming stripped 5 bases from V and 0 bases from J, with 19 bases between. CDR1 is MNHEY, CDR2 SMNVEV, per germline (reference sequence). The CDR3 DNA reads TGTGCCAGCAGTCTACAAGGTCCCCCAGGGGTGAACACTGAAGCTTTCTTT. Translation: CASSLQGPPGVNTEAFF.

The chain combines TRBV6-5 with TRBJ1-2, with D tentatively TRBD1 (5 bases). V gave up 0 bases and J gave up 8 bases, with 13 bases separating them. The CDR3 loop spans 14 amino acids. Germline V gives CDR1 MNHEY, CDR2 SVGAGI. CDR3 amino acids: CASSYSSRVSGYTF. The CDR3 nucleotides read TGTGCCAGCAGTTACTCGAGCAGGGTCAGCGGCTACACCTTC.

The V and J genes are TRBV6-2 or TRBV6-3 and TRBJ2-3; D not resolved. V lost 0 bases to trimming and J lost 4 bases, with 5 bases between them. Germline loops: CDR1 MNHEY, CDR2 SVGEGT. This CDR3 spans 13 amino acids. The CDR3 sequence: CASSYSRADTQYF. In nucleotides, the CDR3 is TGTGCCAGCAGTTACTCGAGAGCAGATACGCAGTATTTT.

V and J are TRBV6-5 and TRBJ2-1; 7 nucleotides agree with TRBD2. Germline V CDR1 and CDR2: MNHEY, SVGAGI. The ends lost 7 bases at V and 4 bases at J; junction bases unmatched: 7. The length of the CDR3 is 14 residues. The CDR3 region has the DNA TGTGCCAGCACTGGACTAGTTTGGTACAATGAGCAGTTCTTC. Its translation: CASTGLVWYNEQFF.

The CDR3 protein is CASSLESLRTGTYGYTF. The DNA of the CDR3 is TGTGCCAGCAGCTTAGAATCCTTGCGGACAGGAACCTATGGCTACACCTTC. The genes are TRBV7-9 and TRBJ1-2; 7 nucleotides line up with TRBD1. Germline assignment: CDR1 SEHNR and CDR2 FQNEAQ (reference sequence). The CDR3 is 17 residues long. Trimming cost V 1 base and J 4 bases; bases outside gene matches: 12. Full variable domain (remainder filled in from reference TRBV7-9 and TRBJ1-2): DTGVSQNPRHKITKRGQNVTFRCDPISEHNRLYWYRQTLGQGPEFLTYFQNEAQLEKSRLLSDRFSAERPKGSFSTLEIQRTEQGDSAMYLCASSLESLRTGTYGYTFGSGTRLTVV.

The chain combines TRBV9 with TRBJ2-1; D gene unclear. Germline V gene data show CDR1 as SGDLS and CDR2 as YYNGEE. Trimming cost V 1 base and J 9 bases, with 8 bases left between them. The CDR3 covers 12 residues. The CDR3 here is CASSVQSGEQFF. CDR3 bases: TGTGCCAGCAGCGTACAATCGGGTGAGCAGTTCTTC.

This chain uses TRBV7-9 with TRBJ2-1; D is undetermined. The V gene's germline CDR1 is SEHNR and CDR2 FQNEAQ (reference sequence). The CDR3 totals 15 residues. V was clipped by 1 base and J by 3 bases, with 10 bases between them. CDR3 bases: TGTGCCAGCAGCTTAGACGGCACCTTCTACAATGAGCAGTTCTTC. It translates to CASSLDGTFYNEQFF.

The V gene is TRBV7-2, the J gene TRBJ1-1, with a possible D match to TRBD1 (5 bases). This CDR3 spans 12 amino acids. Germline CDR1 and CDR2: SGHTA and FQGNSA. Trimming shortened V by 5 bases and J by 6 bases, and 10 bases separated the two germline ends. The CDR3 region has the DNA TGTGCCAGCAGCCAGGGTTTTTCTGAAGCTTTCTTT. Translation gives CASSQGFSEAFF.

V usage is TRBV19 and J usage is TRBJ1-2; D is perhaps TRBD1 (5 bases). The germline gives CDR1 LNHDA, CDR2 SQIVND (reference sequence). The CDR3 sequence is 15 residues long. V was clipped by 5 bases and J by 3 bases, with 16 bases between them. In nucleotides, the CDR3 is TGTGCCAGTAGTGCCGCTCCCGGGGCTCACTATGGCTACACCTTC. It codes for CASSAAPGAHYGYTF. Together with reference TRBV19 and TRBJ1-2, the CDR3 gives the full variable domain: DGGITQSPKYLFRKEGQNVTLSCEQNLNHDAMYWYRQDPGQGLRLIYYSQIVNDFQKGDIAEGYSVSREKKESFPLTVTSAQKNPTAFYLCASSAAPGAHYGYTFGSGTRLTVV.

This sequence joins TRBV19 and TRBJ2-7, with TRBD2 matching 7 bases. Trimming at V came to 3 bases and at J to 5 bases, leaving 10 bases not matched to a gene. This CDR3 is 15 amino acids long. The germline gives CDR1 LNHDA, CDR2 SQIVND (reference sequence). CDR3 coding DNA: TGTGCCAGTAGTATCCGGGCGGGAGAAAGGGACGAGCAGTACTTC. Translated, it gives CASSIRAGERDEQYF.

The rearrangement links TRBV7-9 to TRBJ2-7, with 13 bases fitting TRBD2. The CDR3 consists of 15 residues. Trimming removed 5 bases from V and 3 bases from J; junction bases left unmatched: 4. Germline CDR1 SEHNR, CDR2 FQNEAQ (reference sequence). The chain's CDR3 is CASSRRTSGSYEQYF. For the CDR3, the DNA is TGTGCCAGCAGCCGGAGGACTAGCGGGAGCTACGAGCAGTACTTC. Using reference TRBV7-9 and TRBJ2-7 for the parts outside the CDR3, the full variable domain is DTGVSQNPRHKITKRGQNVTFRCDPISEHNRLYWYRQTLGQGPEFLTYFQNEAQLEKSRLLSDRFSAERPKGSFSTLEIQRTEQGDSAMYLCASSRRTSGSYEQYFGPGTRLTVT.

J is TRBJ1-2 and V is TRBV27; 7 bases match TRBD1. This CDR3 region has 15 residues. V lost 5 bases and J lost 4; bases outside the gene matches: 10. CDR1 and CDR2 (germline): MNHEY, SMNVEV (reference sequence). The CDR3 DNA follows: TGTGCCAGCAGTCCCTTTCCGGGACAGAGCTATGGCTACACCTTC. It is translated as CASSPFPGQSYGYTF.

This chain uses TRBV7-6 with TRBJ1-1; TRBD1 might be the D (5 bases). This CDR3 has 16 amino acids. Trimming took off 2 bases at V and 5 bases at J, with 18 bases between the two ends. The germline V gene has CDR1 SGHVS and CDR2 FNYEAQ. Written as DNA, the CDR3 is TGTGCCAGCAGCTTACCCCTTTCTGGGGGTGAGACTGAAGCTTTCTTT. Amino acids: CASSLPLSGGETEAFF.

The J gene is TRBJ1-4, the V gene TRBV20-1; tentative D call: TRBD1 (6 bases). This CDR3 comprises 15 residues. Germline V CDR1 and CDR2: DFQATT, SNEGSKA (reference sequence). Trimming shortened V by 3 bases and J by 5 bases, and 16 bases separated the two germline ends. CDR3 region: CSASYGGNRNEKLFF. The CDR3 coding sequence is TGCAGTGCTAGTTACGGGGGCAATAGGAATGAAAAACTGTTTTTT.

V usage is TRBV5-4 and J usage is TRBJ2-7; a weak D match, TRBD1 (6 bases). CDR1 and CDR2 from the germline V gene are SGHNT and YYREEE (reference sequence). Trimming removed 3 bases from V and 3 bases from J, with 16 bases in between. The CDR3 runs to 15 residues. This CDR3 reads CASSSLRQDHYEQYF. CDR3 DNA sequence: TGTGCCAGCAGCTCACTTCGACAGGATCACTACGAGCAGTACTTC.